The 32 T cell receptor beta chains reported below all come from one sample, sequenced in a study of post-analysis software for immune sequencing data. Study findings and constraints: Roughly five TRBV segments, including TRBV5-6, TRBV5-1 and TRBV20-1, were more frequent in patients than controls.

Antigen specificity for these receptors is unknown. TCR beta libraries were prepared from cDNA with unique molecular identifiers. From the PCR reads, TCRdb called clonotypes with MiXCR, one entry per CDR3 protein. The sample carries almost 700,000 distinct CDR3 sequences, more than 50% recorded once. The sequencing sample was made of blood. The receptor set was obtained from a girl aged 2-9 years with multiple sclerosis.

V gene TRBV10-3 combines with J gene TRBJ2-5; D uncertain. V lost 6 bases, J lost 2 bases, and 13 bases lay in between. Germline CDR1 ENHRY, CDR2 SYGVKD. The CDR3 extends over 14 amino acids. In DNA, the CDR3 is TGTGCCATCAGAAACCAGCTAGAACAAGAGACCCAGTACTTC. Translating it yields CAIRNQLEQETQYF.

In this sample, this clonotype turned up once. The J gene is TRBJ1-1, the V gene TRBV6-1; D is undetermined. V lost 4 bases and J 1 base, leaving 10 bases between the germline ends. The CDR3 runs to 14 residues. Per the germline V gene, CDR1 is MNHNS and CDR2 is SASEGT. The CDR3 nucleotides are TGTGCCAGCAGTGTAGGGAAGGGGAACACTGAAGCTTTCTTT. Protein product: CASSVGKGNTEAFF.

The chain couples TRBV15 to TRBJ2-7; D is unresolved. From germline, CDR1 is LNHNV and CDR2 YYDKDF (reference sequence). Trimming pared 0 bases from V and 2 bases from J, leaving 11 bases between. The CDR3 has 15 amino acids. CDR3 nucleotides: TGTGCCACCAGCAGAGAGCTGGCCAGTACCTACGAGCAGTACTTC. Amino acids: CATSRELASTYEQYF.

The chain recombines TRBV12-3 or TRBV12-4 with TRBJ2-7; D may match TRBD1 or TRBD2 (6 bases each). The better agreement between TRBJ2-5 and the DNA end casts doubt on the J call. This CDR3 region has 15 residues. DNA of the CDR3: TGTGCCAGCAGTTTAGGAGCGGGCAGGGGAGAGACCCAGTACTTC. As protein: CASSLGAGRGETQYF.

The chain combines TRBV29-1 with TRBJ2-2; 7 bases agree with TRBD2. J was trimmed by 0 bases and V by 7 bases; bases with no gene match: 5. This CDR3 is built from 14 residues. The germline V gene has CDR1 SQVTM and CDR2 ANQGSEA. The CDR3 spells CSARRGANTGELFF. The CDR3 DNA reads TGCAGCGCCCGCCGGGGGGCGAACACCGGGGAGCTGTTTTTT.

The rearrangement links TRBV20-1 to TRBJ2-1; TRBD2 aligns across 10 bases. V lost 3 bases and J lost 4; bases outside the gene matches: 6. CDR1 is DFQATT and CDR2 is SNEGSKA in the germline V gene (reference sequence). CDR3 size: 15 residues. CDR3 residues: CSASALAGVYNEQFF. The CDR3 DNA reads as TGCAGTGCTAGTGCGCTAGCGGGAGTTTACAATGAGCAGTTCTTC.

This clonotype was seen more than once but under ten times. The chain couples TRBV4-3 to TRBJ2-1; D unresolved. Trimming left V 1 base short and J 4 bases short, with 8 bases between. Germline lookup yields CDR1 LGHNA and CDR2 YSLEER. CDR3 length equals 14 residues. The DNA for the CDR3 is TGCGCCAGCAGCCAAGGAGGAGTTTACAATGAGCAGTTCTTC. This encodes CASSQGGVYNEQFF.

V gene TRBV4-3 combines with J gene TRBJ1-1; no reliable D call. The CDR3 is 16 residues long. Trimming pared 0 bases from V and 2 bases from J, leaving 13 bases between. Germline CDR1 is LGHNA and CDR2 is YSLEER. The CDR3 DNA sequence: TGCGCCAGCAGCCAAGATAGGTGGGCCGGCAACACTGAAGCTTTCTTT. This encodes CASSQDRWAGNTEAFF.

A few counts support this clonotype. This sequence joins TRBV5-1 and TRBJ2-6; D unresolved. Trimming left V 0 bases short and J 0 bases short, with 4 bases between. This CDR3 comprises 15 residues. CDR1 SGHRS and CDR2 YFSETQ come from the germline V gene. CDR3: CASSLEISGANVLTF. CDR3 nucleotide sequence: TGCGCCAGCAGCTTGGAGATCTCTGGGGCCAACGTCCTGACTTTC. Using reference TRBV5-1 and TRBJ2-6 for the parts outside the CDR3, the full variable domain is KAGVTQTPRYLIKTRGQQVTLSCSPISGHRSVSWYQQTPGQGLQFLFEYFSETQRNKGNFPGRFSGRQFSNSRSEMNVSTLELGDSALYLCASSLEISGANVLTFGAGSRLTVL.

V gene TRBV5-6 combines with J gene TRBJ2-7, with TRBD1 as a possible D gene (6 bases). The germline CDR1 and CDR2 sequences are SGHDT and YYEEEE. The CDR3 length is 13 residues. With 7 bases removed from V and 0 bases from J, the gap between germline ends came to 11 bases. The CDR3 bases are TGTGCCAGCGCGTCAGGGGCCTCCTACGAGCAGTACTTC. Its protein product is CASASGASYEQYF.

To note about this clonotype: The junction does not match germline at one end; this may be a read error. The V call is TRBV5-8, the J call TRBJ2-1; D is perhaps TRBD2 (6 bases). The CDR3 covers 17 residues. Per the germline V gene, CDR1 is SGHTS and CDR2 is YDEGEE. CDR3 sequence: CANSYWRVGEENNEQFF. The CDR3 DNA follows: TGTGCCAACAGCTACTGGCGGGTTGGGGAGGAGAACAATGAGCAGTTCTTC.

This clonotype was found once. The chain uses TRBV2 and TRBJ2-1; TRBD1 aligns across 7 bases. The germline CDR1 and CDR2 sequences are SNHLY and FYNNEI. CDR3 size: 17 residues. Trimming cost V 6 bases and J 0 bases; bases outside gene matches: 11. CDR3 residues: CASRDTQGVLSYNEQFF. The DNA of the CDR3 is TGTGCCAGCAGAGATACCCAGGGGGTCCTCTCCTACAATGAGCAGTTCTTC.

The chain uses TRBV6-6 and TRBJ2-2; TRBD1 matches 8 bases. Germline CDR1 reads MNHNY; CDR2 reads SVGAGI (reference sequence). The CDR3 loop spans 15 amino acids. Trimming took 5 bases from V and 4 from J; bases not matched to a gene: 6. CDR3 sequence: CASSPRTGSTGELFF. Here the CDR3 DNA reads TGTGCCAGCAGTCCCCGGACAGGGAGCACCGGGGAGCTGTTTTTT.

As DNA, the CDR3 is TGTGCCAGCAGCGGCCGGGGCAGGGGGGACGAGCAGTACTTC. It codes for CASSGRGRGDEQYF. The rearrangement links TRBV21-1 to TRBJ2-7; the table's D call TRBD1 went unverified against the DNA. TRBV21-1 is designated a pseudogene. The CDR3 has 14 residues.

The sample holds a few counts of this clonotype. The gene calls are TRBV6-5 and TRBJ2-1, with 9 bases lining up with TRBD1. Unmatched junction bases numbered 2, after V lost 6 bases and J lost 8 bases. The CDR3 is 12 amino acids. Germline values: CDR1 MNHEY, CDR2 SVGAGI. The CDR3: CASSYRGHEQFF. DNA of the CDR3: TGTGCCAGCAGCTACAGGGGGCATGAGCAGTTCTTC.

J is TRBJ2-5 and V is TRBV28; either TRBD1 or TRBD2 may supply D (6 bases each). CDR1 and CDR2 from the germline V gene are MDHEN and SYDVKM. V lost 6 bases, J lost 4 bases, and 21 bases lay in between. The CDR3 is made up of 16 amino acids. The CDR3 coding sequence is TGTGCCAGCAGATCCGGGGGCGCCGCTAGCGCAGAGACCCAGTACTTC. It encodes CASRSGGAASAETQYF.

The chain joins TRBV29-1 to TRBJ2-4; D unresolved. Near its end, the DNA agrees better with TRBJ2-7, so the J call may be wrong. Germline loops: CDR1 SQVTM, CDR2 ANQGSEA. This CDR3 is 13 amino acids long. DNA of the CDR3: TGCAGCGTTGTCGGGTTGCGGACCTACGAGCAGTACTTC. As protein: CSVVGLRTYEQYF.

The rearrangement joins TRBV5-1 to TRBJ2-3, with 8 bases that match TRBD1. Germline-derived CDR1 and CDR2 are SGHRS and YFSETQ. With 2 bases clipped from V and 3 bases from J, the junction kept 11 bases outside the gene matches. The CDR3 sequence is 17 residues long. CDR3 sequence (DNA): TGCGCCAGCAGCTTTGACCCAGGGGGCTTGGGGACAGATACGCAGTATTTT. Translation gives CASSFDPGGLGTDTQYF.

The chain is built from TRBV18 and TRBJ2-7; D unclear. CDR1 KGHSH and CDR2 LQKENI come from the germline V gene. The V gene lost 3 bases and the J gene lost 0 bases, with 9 bases spanning the gap. The CDR3 contains 14 residues. The CDR3 is CASSPSLSSYEQYF. DNA of the CDR3: TGTGCCAGCTCACCTAGTCTCAGCTCCTACGAGCAGTACTTC. The complete variable domain, with remaining parts taken from reference TRBV18 and TRBJ2-7, reads NAGVMQNPRHLVRRRGQEARLRCSPMKGHSHVYWYRQLPEEGLKFMVYLQKENIIDESGMPKERFSAEFPKEGPSILRIQQVVRGDSAAYFCASSPSLSSYEQYFGPGTRLTVT.

The chain links TRBV11-2 to TRBJ2-7; D is unresolved. CDR3 length: 13 residues. Germline V gene sequence: CDR1 SGHAT, CDR2 FQNNGV. V lost 3 bases and J lost 2, with 8 bases in between. The CDR3 DNA reads TGTGCCAGCAGCTTGACGGTCCCCTACGAGCAGTACTTC. The encoded protein is CASSLTVPYEQYF.

This sequence joins TRBV7-9 and TRBJ2-1, with D perhaps TRBD2 (7 bases). Trimming pared 0 bases from V and 5 bases from J, leaving 14 bases between. Germline CDR1 reads SEHNR; CDR2 reads FQNEAQ (reference sequence). The CDR3 consists of 16 residues. CDR3 sequence (DNA): TGTGCCAGCAGCTTAGCAAGGGGGGGGTTGAACAATGAGCAGTTCTTC. The encoded protein is CASSLARGGLNNEQFF.

V is TRBV20-1 and J is TRBJ2-1, with 9 bases aligning to TRBD2. The CDR3 consists of 16 residues. Trimming at V came to 0 bases and at J to 5 bases, leaving 8 bases not matched to a gene. The germline gives CDR1 DFQATT, CDR2 SNEGSKA (reference sequence). The CDR3 DNA reads as TGCAGTGCTAGAGATATGGGCGGGAGGGCCGACAATGAGCAGTTCTTC. Protein product: CSARDMGGRADNEQFF.

The chain recombines TRBV12-3 or TRBV12-4 with TRBJ2-3; TRBD2 matches at 8 bases. V dropped 5 bases and J dropped 9; count of bases not matched to a gene: 7. The CDR3 is 13 residues long. CDR3 in amino acids: CASSHLSGETQYF. CDR3 sequence (DNA): TGTGCCAGCAGTCACCTTAGCGGGGAGACGCAGTATTTT.

The chain joins TRBV6-4 to TRBJ2-2, with 8 bases matching TRBD2. Losses at the gene ends were 7 bases for V and 5 bases for J; bases not matched to a gene: 18. The CDR3 loop spans 18 amino acids. From germline, CDR1 is MRHNA and CDR2 SNTAGT. The CDR3: CASTERPVSGMDTGELFF. Here the CDR3 DNA reads TGTGCCAGCACCGAGAGACCAGTTAGCGGGATGGATACCGGGGAGCTGTTTTTT.

The V gene is TRBV29-1, the J gene TRBJ2-5; D gene ambiguous. This CDR3 has 12 amino acids. Between the trimmed V and J ends, which lost 7 bases and 4 bases, there was a span of 13 bases. The germline V gene encodes CDR1 SQVTM and CDR2 ANQGSEA. CDR3 in amino acids: CSGHGVGETQYF. The DNA for the CDR3 is TGCAGCGGACATGGGGTCGGAGAGACCCAGTACTTC.

This chain joins TRBV6-5 and TRBJ1-6; 9 bases fit TRBD1. CDR1 is MNHEY, CDR2 SVGAGI, per germline. There are 14 residues in the CDR3. V was clipped by 4 bases and J by 5 bases; unmatched bases: 0. DNA for the CDR3: TGTGCCAGCAGTTGGGACAGGGATAATTCACCCCTCCACTTT. Translated: CASSWDRDNSPLHF.

The chain uses TRBV5-5 and TRBJ2-5, with TRBD2 matching 12 bases. CDR1 SGHKS and CDR2 YYEKEE come from the germline V gene (reference sequence). The J segment lost 1 base and the V segment lost 4 bases, leaving 11 bases of the junction unmatched. This CDR3 is 18 amino acids long. CDR3 sequence reads: CASSNNRTSGAIQETQYF. CDR3 nucleotide sequence: TGTGCCAGCAGCAATAACCGGACTAGCGGGGCGATCCAAGAGACCCAGTACTTC.

V gene TRBV20-1 combines with J gene TRBJ2-7, with 11 bases matching TRBD2. CDR1 and CDR2 (germline): DFQATT, SNEGSKA (reference sequence). The V and J ends lost 5 bases and 0 bases, in that order; junction bases with no gene match: 3. CDR3 length: 14 amino acids. This chain's CDR3 is CSAVTSGGSYEQYF. The CDR3 DNA follows: TGCAGTGCTGTCACTAGCGGGGGCTCCTACGAGCAGTACTTC.

The chain joins TRBV20-1 to TRBJ2-3; 8 bases are a match to TRBD2. Trimming took 2 bases from V and 1 from J; bases not matched to a gene: 5. The CDR3 is 15 amino acids. CDR1 and CDR2 (germline): DFQATT, SNEGSKA (reference sequence). The CDR3 loop reads CSARPAGARTDTQYF. The CDR3 coding sequence is TGCAGTGCTAGACCAGCGGGGGCCCGCACAGATACGCAGTATTTT.

This rearrangement joins TRBV20-1 to TRBJ2-3; TRBD2 might be the D (5 bases). There are 13 residues in the CDR3. V was pared by 4 bases and J by 4 bases, with 12 bases between. CDR1 and CDR2 from the germline V gene are DFQATT and SNEGSKA (reference sequence). DNA for the CDR3: TGCAGTGCTACCCATGAGGGCCCAGATACGCAGTATTTT. This sequence encodes CSATHEGPDTQYF.

This clonotype was recorded a few times. V usage is TRBV5-5 and J usage is TRBJ2-3; 9 bases match TRBD2. V dropped 0 bases and J dropped 2; count of bases not matched to a gene: 10. There are 18 residues in the CDR3. Germline CDR1 reads SGHKS; CDR2 reads YYEKEE (reference sequence). CDR3 DNA sequence: TGTGCCAGCAGCTTGGATGGAATCCTAGCGGGGAACACAGATACGCAGTATTTT. Translating it yields CASSLDGILAGNTDTQYF.

The genes are TRBV6-5 and TRBJ1-5; 7 bases line up with TRBD1. J was trimmed by 0 bases and V by 4 bases; bases with no gene match: 12. Germline lookup yields CDR1 MNHEY and CDR2 SVGAGI. CDR3 length: 18 residues. The CDR3 region is CASSLEGDSAHSNQPQHF. Here the CDR3 DNA reads TGTGCCAGCAGTTTAGAGGGGGACAGTGCACATAGCAATCAGCCCCAGCATTTT.